The present T cell receptor (beta chain) was sequenced within a study of cytomegalovirus exposure and HLA in healthy donors. Study-level information: Around 79 million unique TCRs, all from HLA-typed donors, were included in an early release of the data.

This CDR3 contains 13 residues. CDR1 and CDR2 from the germline V gene are MDHEN and SYDVKM. Deletions cut 11 bases from V and 1 base from J, with 13 bases between. 13 Jbeta primers and 60 Vbeta primers were used for the PCR. Profiling relied on immunoSEQ multiplex PCR, and the TCRdb table lists in-frame clones only, not all of them. This listing includes approximately 130,000 clones. Study-wide findings and caveats: Later work found that TCR association rates differed between HLA loci; DRB1 had the most and HLA-C the fewest.

Regarding this clone: The antigen is undetermined.

The rearrangement links TRBV28 to TRBJ2-3; a weak D match, TRBD1 (6 bases). The sample was PBMCs. This clonotype was sampled from a woman in her sixties in good health and CMV-seronegative. This CDR3 is CACRDTRTDTQYF. CDR3 nucleotides: TGTGCCTGCCGGGACACACGCACAGATACGCAGTATTTT.